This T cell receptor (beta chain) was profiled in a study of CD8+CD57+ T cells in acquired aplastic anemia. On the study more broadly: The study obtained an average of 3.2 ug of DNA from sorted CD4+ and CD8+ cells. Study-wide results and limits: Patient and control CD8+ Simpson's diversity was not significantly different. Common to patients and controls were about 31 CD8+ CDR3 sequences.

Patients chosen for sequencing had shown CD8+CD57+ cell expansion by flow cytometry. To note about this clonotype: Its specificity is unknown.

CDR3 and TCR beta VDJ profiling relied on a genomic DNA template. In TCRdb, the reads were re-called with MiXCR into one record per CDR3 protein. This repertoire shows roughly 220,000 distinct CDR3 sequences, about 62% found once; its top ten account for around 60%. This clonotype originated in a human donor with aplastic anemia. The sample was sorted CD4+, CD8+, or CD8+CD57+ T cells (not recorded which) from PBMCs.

The CDR3 loop is CSARGGTEQETQYF. The CDR3 DNA sequence: TGCAGTGCTAGAGGGGGGACGGAACAAGAGACCCAGTACTTC. The chain has TRBV20-1 and TRBJ2-5; D tentatively reads TRBD1 or TRBD2 (5 bases each). Trimming pared 1 base from V and 2 bases from J, leaving 11 bases between. The CDR3 totals 14 residues. Germline CDR1 reads DFQATT; CDR2 reads SNEGSKA (reference sequence).